The source of this T cell receptor beta chain is a study of shared clonotypes between healthy human individuals. Study conclusions and caveats: Sampling used blood alone; tissue repertoires probably differ. Clonotypes shared by all four sorted-subset donors had higher generation probabilities than non-shared clonotypes.

Under the authors' procedure: Junction-only immunoSEQ data arrived without quality scores, meaning filtering differed. Sequencing used immunoSEQ multiplex PCR; TCRdb keeps in-frame clones, though not all of them. The DNA gave D and trimming, while V, J and clone size come from that table. The table shows under 2.5 million clones, with 85% to 95% occurring only once. Into CD45RA+ naive and CD45RA-negative memory subsets, the CD4+ cells were split. Remarks on this clone: Its antigen is not known.

Unmatched junction bases numbered 8, after V lost 0 bases and J lost 8 bases. Germline CDR1 reads SGHRS; CDR2 reads YFSETQ. The length of the CDR3 is 15 residues. The sequenced sample was naive CD4+ T cells from PBMCs. Subset specified: CD45RA+ positively selected. The source of this sequence is a man aged 18-30 years in good health. Some clones in this sample may be carry-over from other donors' samples. The chain links TRBV5-1 to TRBJ2-1; TRBD1 matches at 7 bases. CDR3 coding DNA: TGCGCCAGCAGCTTGGGACAGGGCGCTTTGGATGAGCAGTTCTTC. Residues: CASSLGQGALDEQFF.